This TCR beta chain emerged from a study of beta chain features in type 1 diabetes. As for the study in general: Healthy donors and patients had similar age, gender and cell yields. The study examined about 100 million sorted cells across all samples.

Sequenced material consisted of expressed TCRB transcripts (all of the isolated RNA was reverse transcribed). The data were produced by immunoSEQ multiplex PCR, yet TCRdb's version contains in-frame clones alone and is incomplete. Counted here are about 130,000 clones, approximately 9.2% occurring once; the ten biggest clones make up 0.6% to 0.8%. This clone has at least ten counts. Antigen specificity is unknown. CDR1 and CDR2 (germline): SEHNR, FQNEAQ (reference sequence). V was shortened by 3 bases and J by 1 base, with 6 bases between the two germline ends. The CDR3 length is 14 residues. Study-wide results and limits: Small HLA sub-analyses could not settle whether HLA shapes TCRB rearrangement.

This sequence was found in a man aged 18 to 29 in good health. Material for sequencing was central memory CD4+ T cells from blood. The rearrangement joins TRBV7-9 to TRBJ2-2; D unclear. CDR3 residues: CASSFIVNTGELFF. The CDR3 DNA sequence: TGTGCCAGCAGCTTTATAGTGAACACCGGGGAGCTGTTTTTT.